This T cell receptor (beta chain) was sequenced for a study of beta chain features in type 1 diabetes. General observations from the study: Among all four CD4+ subsets, Type 1 diabetes patients had TCRB CDR3s that were moderately but significantly shorter. Insertion counts at VDJ junctions were lower in type 1 diabetes patients, who also showed more deletions there.

Roughly 110 mL of blood, on average, came from one heparinised draw per donor. A CD45RO/CCR7/CD25/CD127/CD95/CD27 panel sorted naive, central memory, regulatory and stem cell-like memory CD4+ cells. As to this clone: Its antigen is not identified. Other nucleotide sequences from this sample produce the same CDR3.

The authors reverse transcribed all of the isolated RNA, so sequencing captured expressed TCRB transcripts. TCRdb's table, derived via immunoSEQ multiplex PCR, lists solely in-frame clones and lacks some. The data hold 250,000 to 300,000 clones, with around 15% observed a single time. Germline CDR1 is MNHEY and CDR2 is SVGAGI. Between the trimmed V and J ends, which lost 0 bases and 1 base, there was a span of 6 bases. CDR3 length equals 15 residues. Sequenced material: naive CD4+ T cells from blood. The source of this sequence is a man aged 25-45 years with type 1 diabetes. The J gene is TRBJ2-2, the V gene TRBV6-5, with a weak D call TRBD2 (5 bases). The CDR3 nucleotides are TGTGCCAGCAGTTACTCGAGCGGGAACACCGGGGAGCTGTTTTTT. It specifies CASSYSSGNTGELFF.